Below, one T cell receptor (beta chain) is given with its context. What it recognizes is unknown. Vbeta (60) and Jbeta (13) primers were used in the PCR. Some clones are missing from TCRdb's copy, which holds only in-frame ones; the method was immunoSEQ multiplex PCR. This table holds 180,000 or so clones, roughly four fifths found once. This specimen belongs to a study of cytomegalovirus exposure and HLA in healthy donors. The CDR3 spans 17 residues. The ends were cut back, 4 bases at V and 0 bases at J, with 17 bases in the middle. The germline CDR1 and CDR2 sequences are SGHDT and YYEEEE. Study findings and constraints: The productive fraction for most TCR beta V segments was about 87% or about 30% in an earlier analysis. Analysis performed later found 16,000 or so TCR beta sequences associated with HLA alleles at 0.05 false discovery rate.

The TCR originated in a woman aged 25 to 39 in good health and CMV-seropositive. Sequences were obtained from PBMCs. The chain links TRBV5-6 to TRBJ1-5; D unresolved. The DNA of the CDR3 is TGTGCCAGCAGCCTTTCACGAGCGATGTATAGCAATCAGCCCCAGCATTTT. Protein sequence: CASSLSRAMYSNQPQHF.